This TCR beta chain was obtained from a study of T cell changes during pregnancy in multiple sclerosis. This table comes from immunoSEQ multiplex PCR, and its TCRdb copy is limited to in-frame clones, with some not included. This sample has about 8,000 clones, with more than 75% found just once. Germline V CDR1 and CDR2: MRHNA, SNTAGT. The CDR3 is 18 residues long. V trimming: 3 bases; J trimming: 1 base; junction bases outside the gene matches: 13. The receptor was isolated from a female donor in good health, enrolled as a control in a pregnancy study. The sequencing used CD8+ T cells from peripheral blood mononuclear cells, collected in the first trimester of pregnancy. V gene TRBV6-4 combines with J gene TRBJ2-3; 7 nucleotides match TRBD2. The CDR3 nucleotides read TGTGCCAGCAGTGAATCGCCCCCCGGGAGCGGGGGCACAGATACGCAGTATTTT. This codes for CASSESPPGSGGTDTQYF.